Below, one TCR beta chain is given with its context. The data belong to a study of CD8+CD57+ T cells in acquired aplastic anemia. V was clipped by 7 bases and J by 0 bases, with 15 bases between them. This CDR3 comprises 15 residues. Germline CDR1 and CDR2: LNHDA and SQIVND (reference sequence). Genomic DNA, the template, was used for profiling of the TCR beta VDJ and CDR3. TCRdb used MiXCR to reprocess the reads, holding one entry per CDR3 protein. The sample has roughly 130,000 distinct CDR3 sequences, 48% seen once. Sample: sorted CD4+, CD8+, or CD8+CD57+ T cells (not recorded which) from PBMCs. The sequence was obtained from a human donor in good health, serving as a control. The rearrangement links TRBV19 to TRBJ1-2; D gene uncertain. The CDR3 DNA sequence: TGTGCCAGTATTTTCGGTCCAAATTCTAACTATGGCTACACCTTC. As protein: CASIFGPNSNYGYTF.